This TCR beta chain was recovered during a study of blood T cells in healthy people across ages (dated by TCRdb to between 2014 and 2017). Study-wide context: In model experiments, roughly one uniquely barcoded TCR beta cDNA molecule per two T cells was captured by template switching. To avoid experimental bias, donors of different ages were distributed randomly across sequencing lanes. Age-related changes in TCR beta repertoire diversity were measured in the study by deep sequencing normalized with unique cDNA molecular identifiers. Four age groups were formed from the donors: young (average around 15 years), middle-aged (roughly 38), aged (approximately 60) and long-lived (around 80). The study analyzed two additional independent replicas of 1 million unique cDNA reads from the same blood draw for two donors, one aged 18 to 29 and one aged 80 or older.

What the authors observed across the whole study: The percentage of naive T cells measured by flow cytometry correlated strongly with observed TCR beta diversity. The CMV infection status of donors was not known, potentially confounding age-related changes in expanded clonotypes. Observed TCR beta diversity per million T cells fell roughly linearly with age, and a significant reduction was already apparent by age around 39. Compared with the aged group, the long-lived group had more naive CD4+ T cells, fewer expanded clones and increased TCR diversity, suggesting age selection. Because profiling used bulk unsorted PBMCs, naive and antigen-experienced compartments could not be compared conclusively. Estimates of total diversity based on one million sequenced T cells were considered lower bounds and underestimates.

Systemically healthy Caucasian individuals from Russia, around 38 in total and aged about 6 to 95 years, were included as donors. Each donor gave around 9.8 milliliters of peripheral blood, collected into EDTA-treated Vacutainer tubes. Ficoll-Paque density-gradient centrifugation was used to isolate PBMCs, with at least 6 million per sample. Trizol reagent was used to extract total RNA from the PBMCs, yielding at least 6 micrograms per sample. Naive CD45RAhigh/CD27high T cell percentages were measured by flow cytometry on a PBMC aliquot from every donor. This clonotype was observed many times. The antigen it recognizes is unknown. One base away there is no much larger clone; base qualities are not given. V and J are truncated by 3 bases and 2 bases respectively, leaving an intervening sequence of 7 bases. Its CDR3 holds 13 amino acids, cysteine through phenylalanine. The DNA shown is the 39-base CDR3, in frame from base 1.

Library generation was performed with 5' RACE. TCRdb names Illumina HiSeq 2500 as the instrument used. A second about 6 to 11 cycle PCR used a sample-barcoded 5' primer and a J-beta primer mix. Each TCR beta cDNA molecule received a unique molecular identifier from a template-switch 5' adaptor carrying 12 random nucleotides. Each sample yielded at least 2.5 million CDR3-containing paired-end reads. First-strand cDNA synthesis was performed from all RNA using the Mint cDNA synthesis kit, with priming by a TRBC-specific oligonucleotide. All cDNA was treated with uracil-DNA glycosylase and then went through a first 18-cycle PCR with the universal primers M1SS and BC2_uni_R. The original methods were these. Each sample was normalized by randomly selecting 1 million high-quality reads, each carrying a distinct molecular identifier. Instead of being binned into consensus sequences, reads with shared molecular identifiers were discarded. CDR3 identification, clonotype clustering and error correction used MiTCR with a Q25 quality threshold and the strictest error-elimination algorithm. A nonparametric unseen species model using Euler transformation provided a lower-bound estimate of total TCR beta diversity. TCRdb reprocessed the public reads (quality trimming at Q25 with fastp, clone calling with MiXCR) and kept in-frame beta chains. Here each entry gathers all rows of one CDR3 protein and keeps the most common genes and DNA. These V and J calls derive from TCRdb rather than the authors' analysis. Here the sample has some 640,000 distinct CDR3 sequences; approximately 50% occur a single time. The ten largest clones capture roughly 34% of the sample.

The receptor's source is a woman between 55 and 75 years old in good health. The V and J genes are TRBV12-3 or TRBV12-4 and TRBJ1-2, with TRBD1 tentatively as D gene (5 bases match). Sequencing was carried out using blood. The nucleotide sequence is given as TGTGCCAGCAGTTTGACAGTGAACTATGGCTACACCTTC. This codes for CASSLTVNYGYTF.